This TCR beta chain was found in a study of T cells in Graves' hyperthyroidism and ophthalmopathy. Study-wide points: Ophthalmopathy was identified by the model a median about seven months ahead of onset. By a 13 V-J model, ophthalmopathy was set apart from stable hyperthyroidism.

Amplified TCR beta CDR3 regions derived from RNA transcripts. When the TCR CDR3 underwent first-round RT-PCR, the HTBI primer set was used. TCRdb independently ran MiXCR on the multiplex PCR reads; one entry per CDR3 protein. The repertoire holds more than 300,000 distinct CDR3 sequences, with about 15% as singletons. Reasons for excluding patients were uncontrolled infection, other autoimmune disease, pregnancy or lactation. The blood was taken when hyperthyroidism was first diagnosed, before any ophthalmopathy symptoms showed up. To note about this clonotype: Its antigen is unknown.

This CDR3 region has 14 residues. Trimming pared 5 bases from V and 6 bases from J, leaving 14 bases between. Germline CDR1 and CDR2: MNHNS and SASEGT. The rearrangement joins TRBV6-1 to TRBJ2-1; D remains ambiguous. The specimen was blood. The TCR was taken from a woman under 40 with Graves' hyperthyroidism that later progressed to Graves' ophthalmopathy. The CDR3 here is CASSLFTWGNEQFF. The CDR3 DNA is TGTGCCAGCAGTTTATTCACTTGGGGCAATGAGCAGTTCTTC.